Presented here are 15 T cell receptor beta chains from one specimen sequenced in a study of blood T cell repertoires in COVID-19. Sequencing used immunoSEQ multiplex PCR; TCRdb keeps in-frame clones, though not all of them. Of about 200,000 clones listed, 85% to 90% were seen once; the top ten hold roughly 18%. Sequencing was done on a sample of peripheral blood. The receptors stem from a person aged 70 to 85 with COVID-19, enrolled during active disease.

The rearrangement joins TRBV18 to TRBJ1-2, with 8 bases aligning to TRBD1. The CDR3 covers 15 residues. The trim removed 0 bases at V and 6 bases at J, leaving 6 bases unmatched. Per germline, CDR1 KGHSH and CDR2 LQKENI. The CDR3 spells CASSPPLNRGNGYTF. The DNA of the CDR3 is TGTGCCAGCTCACCACCGTTGAACAGGGGGAATGGCTACACCTTC. The variable domain in full, with the rest retrieved from reference TRBV18 and TRBJ1-2, is NAGVMQNPRHLVRRRGQEARLRCSPMKGHSHVYWYRQLPEEGLKFMVYLQKENIIDESGMPKERFSAEFPKEGPSILRIQQVVRGDSAAYFCASSPPLNRGNGYTFGSGTRLTVV.

V gene TRBV13 combines with J gene TRBJ2-1; weak D call: TRBD2 (6 bases). The ends were cut back, 2 bases at V and 3 bases at J, with 23 bases in the middle. Germline V gene data show CDR1 as PRHDT and CDR2 as FYEKMQ (reference sequence). This CDR3 contains 19 residues. The CDR3 coding sequence is TGTGCCAGCAGCTTATTCGGGGGTCCTCTGGGGGGAAACTACAATGAGCAGTTCTTC. This encodes CASSLFGGPLGGNYNEQFF.

The chain uses TRBV7-9 and TRBJ1-6; the D gene is possibly TRBD1 (5 bases). This CDR3 has 14 residues. Germline V gene lookup returns CDR1 SEHNR and CDR2 FQNEAQ (reference sequence). V dropped 0 bases and J dropped 9 bases, with 9 bases sitting between them. The CDR3 region is CASSLAGGSSPLHF. For the CDR3, the DNA is TGTGCCAGCAGCTTAGCGGGGGGGAGTTCACCCCTCCACTTT.

The chain employs TRBV3-1 (or the pseudogene TRBV3-2) and TRBJ2-7; 14 nucleotides match TRBD2. Germline assignment: CDR1 LGHDT and CDR2 YNNKEL (reference sequence). The CDR3 is made up of 17 amino acids. The trim removed 1 base at V and 5 bases at J, leaving 7 bases unmatched. CDR3 nucleotide sequence: TGTGCCAGCAGCCAAGTCAGACTAGCGGGAGGGGGGAACGAGCAGTACTTC. Translation gives CASSQVRLAGGGNEQYF.

The chain combines TRBV3-1 (or the pseudogene TRBV3-2) with TRBJ2-7; D is possibly TRBD2 (6 bases). V was shortened by 0 bases and J by 9 bases, with 18 bases between the two germline ends. The CDR3 extends over 15 amino acids. Germline V gene sequence: CDR1 LGHDT, CDR2 YNNKEL (reference sequence). In DNA, the CDR3 is TGTGCCAGCAGCCAAGATCGACTAGAGGGAGTTAGGCAGTACTTC. Translation: CASSQDRLEGVRQYF.

The V gene is TRBV19, the J gene TRBJ1-6; a possible D gene is TRBD1 (6 bases). Germline CDR1 reads LNHDA; CDR2 reads SQIVND (reference sequence). V was clipped by 4 bases and J by 6 bases, with 13 bases between them. The CDR3 extends over 15 amino acids. The CDR3 sequence: CASSTSGVPNSPLHF. As DNA, the CDR3 is TGTGCCAGTAGTACCTCAGGGGTGCCTAATTCACCCCTCCACTTT.

This chain connects TRBV11-2 to TRBJ2-2; the D is unclear. The germline V gene has CDR1 SGHAT and CDR2 FQNNGV. This CDR3 region has 16 residues. Trimming cost V 0 bases and J 2 bases, with 10 bases left between them. The CDR3 DNA reads TGTGCCAGCAGCTTAGATCAGCTAGTCAACACCGGGGAGCTGTTTTTT. Its translation is CASSLDQLVNTGELFF.

This clone was counted a single time. The chain recombines TRBV3-1 (or the pseudogene TRBV3-2) with TRBJ2-3, with D tentatively TRBD1 (5 bases). Germline CDR1 and CDR2: LGHDT and YNNKEL (reference sequence). This CDR3 comprises 14 residues. V gave up 0 bases and J gave up 6 bases, with 10 bases separating them. CDR3 protein: CASSQEVNRDTQYF. The CDR3 DNA is TGTGCCAGCAGCCAAGAAGTCAACAGGGATACGCAGTATTTT.

The rearrangement links TRBV2 to TRBJ2-7; tentatively, D is TRBD2 (6 bases). In germline, CDR1 is SNHLY, CDR2 FYNNEI. Deletions cut 7 bases from V and 1 base from J, with 14 bases between. CDR3 length: 14 amino acids. The CDR3 region is CASKYGGASYEQYF. DNA of the CDR3: TGTGCCAGCAAGTACGGCGGGGCTTCCTACGAGCAGTACTTC. The full variable domain, its missing parts supplied by reference TRBV2 and TRBJ2-7, is EPEVTQTPSHQVTQMGQEVILRCVPISNHLYFYWYRQILGQKVEFLVSFYNNEISEKSEIFDDQFSVERPDGSNFTLKIRSTKLEDSAMYFCASKYGGASYEQYFGPGTRLTVT.

This clone was recorded a few times. The chain combines TRBV29-1 with TRBJ2-7, with 10 positions matching TRBD2. Germline values: CDR1 SQVTM, CDR2 ANQGSEA. There are 11 residues in the CDR3. Trimming took 4 bases from V and 12 from J; bases not matched to a gene: 6. CDR3 residues: CSVVTSGNPYF. The DNA for the CDR3 is TGCAGCGTTGTAACTAGCGGGAATCCGTACTTC.

The genes are TRBV12-3 or TRBV12-4 and TRBJ1-5; weak D call: TRBD1 (5 bases). The CDR3 loop spans 13 amino acids. V lost 7 bases and J 9 bases, leaving 16 bases between the germline ends. This chain's CDR3 is CASTLTGAGPQHF. CDR3 sequence (DNA): TGTGCCAGCACCCTCACAGGTGCCGGGCCCCAGCATTTT.

V and J are TRBV4-3 and TRBJ2-5; TRBD1 matches at 10 bases. The CDR3 extends over 17 amino acids. The germline CDR1 and CDR2 sequences are LGHNA and YSLEER. V trimming: 5 bases; J trimming: 5 bases; junction bases outside the gene matches: 14. The CDR3 here is CASSVTPGQGTGETQYF. CDR3 DNA: TGCGCCAGCAGCGTCACCCCGGGACAGGGGACGGGGGAGACCCAGTACTTC.

The CDR3 DNA reads TGTGCCAGCAGTTACGTAGCGGGGGGCACAGATACGCAGTATTTT. Amino acids: CASSYVAGGTDTQYF. The chain carries TRBV6-2 or TRBV6-3 and TRBJ2-3; 9 bases line up with TRBD2. This CDR3 has 15 amino acids. Germline CDR1 and CDR2: MNHEY and SVGEGT. Trimming cost V 2 bases and J 1 base; bases outside gene matches: 1.

This clone has a handful of counts. The rearrangement uses TRBV6-5 and TRBJ1-4; 7 bases align to TRBD1. This CDR3 has 15 residues. The junction had 6 bases not matched to a gene; V was cut back by 6 bases and J by 2 bases. Germline V gives CDR1 MNHEY, CDR2 SVGAGI. The CDR3 loop reads CASSRGTVTNEKLFF. CDR3 in DNA: TGTGCCAGCAGCCGAGGGACAGTTACTAATGAAAAACTGTTTTTT.

V gene TRBV28 combines with J gene TRBJ2-7; 11 bases fit TRBD1. The CDR3 contains 14 residues. After removal of 3 bases from V and 4 bases from J, the junction contained 2 bases not matched to a gene. The germline gives CDR1 MDHEN, CDR2 SYDVKM. The CDR3 DNA reads TGTGCCAGCAGTTTGGACAGGGGGCTGTACGAGCAGTACTTC. Protein: CASSLDRGLYEQYF.